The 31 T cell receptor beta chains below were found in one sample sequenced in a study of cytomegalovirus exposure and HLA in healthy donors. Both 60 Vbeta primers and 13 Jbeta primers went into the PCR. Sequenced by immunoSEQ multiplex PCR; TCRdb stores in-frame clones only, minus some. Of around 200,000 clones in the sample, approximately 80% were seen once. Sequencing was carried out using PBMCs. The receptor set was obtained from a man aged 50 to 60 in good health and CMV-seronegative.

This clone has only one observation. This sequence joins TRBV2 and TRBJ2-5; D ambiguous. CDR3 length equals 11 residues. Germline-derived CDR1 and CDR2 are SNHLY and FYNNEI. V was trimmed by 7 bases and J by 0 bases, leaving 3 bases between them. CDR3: CASTYQETQYF. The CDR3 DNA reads TGTGCCAGCACGTACCAAGAGACCCAGTACTTC.

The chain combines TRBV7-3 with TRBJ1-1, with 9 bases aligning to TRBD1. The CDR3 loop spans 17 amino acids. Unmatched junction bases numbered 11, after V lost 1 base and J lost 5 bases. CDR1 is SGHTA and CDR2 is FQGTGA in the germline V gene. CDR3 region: CASSLRGDRVSRTEAFF. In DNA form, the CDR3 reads TGTGCCAGCAGCTTAAGAGGGGACAGGGTGTCAAGAACTGAAGCTTTCTTT. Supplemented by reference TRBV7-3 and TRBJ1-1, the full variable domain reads GAGVSQTPSNKVTEKGKYVELRCDPISGHTALYWYRQSLGQGPEFLIYFQGTGAADDSGLPNDRFFAVRPEGSVSTLKIQRTERGDSAVYLCASSLRGDRVSRTEAFFGQGTRLTVV.

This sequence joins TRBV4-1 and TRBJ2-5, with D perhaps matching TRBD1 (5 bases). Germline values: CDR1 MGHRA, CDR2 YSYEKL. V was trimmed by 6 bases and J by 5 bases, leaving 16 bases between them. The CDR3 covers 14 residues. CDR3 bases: TGCGCCAGCAGGCAACCCGGACAACGGGAGACCCAGTACTTC. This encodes CASRQPGQRETQYF.

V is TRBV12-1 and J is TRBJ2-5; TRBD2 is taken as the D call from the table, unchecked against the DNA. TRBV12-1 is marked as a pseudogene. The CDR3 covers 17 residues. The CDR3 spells CASSPPRTSSTKETQYF. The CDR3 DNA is TGTGCCAGCAGCCCGCCACGGACTAGCTCGACCAAAGAGACCCAGTACTTC.

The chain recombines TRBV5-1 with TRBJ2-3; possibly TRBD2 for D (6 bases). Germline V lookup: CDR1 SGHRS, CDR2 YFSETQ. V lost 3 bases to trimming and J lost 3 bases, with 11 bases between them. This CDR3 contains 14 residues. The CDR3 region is CASSWRDLTDTQYF. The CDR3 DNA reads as TGCGCCAGCAGCTGGCGGGACTTAACAGATACGCAGTATTTT.

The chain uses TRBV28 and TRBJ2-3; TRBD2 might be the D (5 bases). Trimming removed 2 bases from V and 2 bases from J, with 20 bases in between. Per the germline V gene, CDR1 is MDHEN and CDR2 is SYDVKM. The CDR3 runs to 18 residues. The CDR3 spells CASSLRLADAHPTDTQYF. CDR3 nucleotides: TGTGCCAGCAGTTTAAGGCTAGCAGACGCCCATCCCACAGATACGCAGTATTTT.

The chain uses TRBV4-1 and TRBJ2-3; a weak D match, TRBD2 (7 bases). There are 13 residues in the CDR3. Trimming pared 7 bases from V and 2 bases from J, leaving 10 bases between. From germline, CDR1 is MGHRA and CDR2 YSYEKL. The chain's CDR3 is CASKGGFTDTQYF. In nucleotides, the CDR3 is TGCGCCAGCAAGGGGGGGTTCACAGATACGCAGTATTTT.

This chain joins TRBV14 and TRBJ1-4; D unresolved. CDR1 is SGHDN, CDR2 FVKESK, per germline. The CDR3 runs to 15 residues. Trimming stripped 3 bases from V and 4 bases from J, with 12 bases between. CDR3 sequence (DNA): TGTGCCAGCAGCCAGCTCATCACCTATAATGAAAAACTGTTTTTT. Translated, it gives CASSQLITYNEKLFF.

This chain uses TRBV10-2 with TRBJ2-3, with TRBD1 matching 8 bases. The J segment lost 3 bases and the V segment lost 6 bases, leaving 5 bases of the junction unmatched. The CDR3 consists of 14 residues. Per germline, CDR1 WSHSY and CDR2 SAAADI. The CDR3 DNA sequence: TGCGCCAGCAGGACAGGGGTGGGGACAGATACGCAGTATTTT. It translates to CASRTGVGTDTQYF.

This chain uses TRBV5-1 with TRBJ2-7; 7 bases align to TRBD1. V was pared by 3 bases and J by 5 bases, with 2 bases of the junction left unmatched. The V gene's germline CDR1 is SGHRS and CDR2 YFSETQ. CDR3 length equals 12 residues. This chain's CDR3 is CASSSQGDEQYF. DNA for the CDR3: TGCGCCAGCAGCTCTCAGGGGGACGAGCAGTACTTC.

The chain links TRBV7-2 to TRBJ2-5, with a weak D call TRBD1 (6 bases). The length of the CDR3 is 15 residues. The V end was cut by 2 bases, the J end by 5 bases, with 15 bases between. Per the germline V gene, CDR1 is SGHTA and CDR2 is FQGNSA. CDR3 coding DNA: TGTGCCAGCAGCTTAAGCACAGGGACCTTTGAGACCCAGTACTTC. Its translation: CASSLSTGTFETQYF.

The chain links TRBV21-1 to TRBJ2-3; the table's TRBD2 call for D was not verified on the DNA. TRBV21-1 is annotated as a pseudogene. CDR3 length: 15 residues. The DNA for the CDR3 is TGTGCCAGCATCCACTGGCGGGAGGGAGCAGATACGCAGTATTTT. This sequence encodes CASIHWREGADTQYF.

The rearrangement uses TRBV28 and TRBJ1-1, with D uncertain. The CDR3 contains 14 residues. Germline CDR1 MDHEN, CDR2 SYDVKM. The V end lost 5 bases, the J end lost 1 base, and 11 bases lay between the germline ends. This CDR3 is CASSEGRTNTEAFF. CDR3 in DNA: TGTGCCAGCAGTGAGGGCCGGACGAACACTGAAGCTTTCTTT.

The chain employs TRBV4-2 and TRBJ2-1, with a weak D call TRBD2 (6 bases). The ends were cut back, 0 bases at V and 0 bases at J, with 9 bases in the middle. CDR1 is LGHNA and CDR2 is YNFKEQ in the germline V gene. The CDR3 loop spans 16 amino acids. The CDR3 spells CASSQEAGSSYNEQFF. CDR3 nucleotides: TGTGCCAGCAGCCAAGAAGCGGGTAGCTCCTACAATGAGCAGTTCTTC.

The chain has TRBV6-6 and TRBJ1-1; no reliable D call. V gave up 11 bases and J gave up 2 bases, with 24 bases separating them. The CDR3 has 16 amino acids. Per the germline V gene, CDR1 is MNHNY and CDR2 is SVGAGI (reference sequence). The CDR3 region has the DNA TGTGCCTCCGTGGCAGAAAAAAGTGGTGCTAACACTGAAGCTTTCTTT. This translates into CASVAEKSGANTEAFF.

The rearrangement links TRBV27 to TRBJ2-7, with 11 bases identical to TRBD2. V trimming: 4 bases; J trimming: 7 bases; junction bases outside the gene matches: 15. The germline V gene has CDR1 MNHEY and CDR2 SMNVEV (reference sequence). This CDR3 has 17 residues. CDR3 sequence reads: CASSSPGLAGRIGEQYF. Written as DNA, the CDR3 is TGTGCCAGCAGTTCGCCCGGACTAGCGGGTCGGATTGGGGAGCAGTACTTC.

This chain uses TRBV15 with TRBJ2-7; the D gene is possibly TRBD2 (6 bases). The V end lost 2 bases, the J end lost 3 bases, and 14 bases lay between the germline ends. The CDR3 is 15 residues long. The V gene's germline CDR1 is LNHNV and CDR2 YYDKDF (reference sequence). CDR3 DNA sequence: TGTGCCACCAGCAGATTGCGGGACTTCGGCTACGAGCAGTACTTC. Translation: CATSRLRDFGYEQYF.

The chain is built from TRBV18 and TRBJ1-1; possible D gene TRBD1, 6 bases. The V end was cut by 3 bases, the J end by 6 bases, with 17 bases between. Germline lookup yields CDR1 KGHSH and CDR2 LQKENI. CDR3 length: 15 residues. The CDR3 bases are TGTGCCAGCTCACCTGCGACAGGCTCCGGGGCTGAAGCTTTCTTT. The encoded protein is CASSPATGSGAEAFF.

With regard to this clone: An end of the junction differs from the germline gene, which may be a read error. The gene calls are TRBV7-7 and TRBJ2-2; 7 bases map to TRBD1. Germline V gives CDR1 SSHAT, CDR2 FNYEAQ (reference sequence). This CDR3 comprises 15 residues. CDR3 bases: TGTGCTAGCAGCTTAGTAGCAGGGGGCACCGGGGAGCTGTTTTTT. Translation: CASSLVAGGTGELFF.

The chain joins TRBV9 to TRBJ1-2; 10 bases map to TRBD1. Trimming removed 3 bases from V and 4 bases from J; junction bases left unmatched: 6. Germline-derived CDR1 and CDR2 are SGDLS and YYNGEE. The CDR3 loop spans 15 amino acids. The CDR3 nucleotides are TGTGCCAGCAGCGAGAGACAGGGGGCTGGCTATGGCTACACCTTC. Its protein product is CASSERQGAGYGYTF.

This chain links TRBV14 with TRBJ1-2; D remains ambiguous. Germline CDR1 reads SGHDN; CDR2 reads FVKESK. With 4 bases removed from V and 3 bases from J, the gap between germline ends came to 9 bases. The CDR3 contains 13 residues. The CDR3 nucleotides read TGTGCCAGCAGCCCAGAGAGCCACTATGGCTACACCTTC. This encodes CASSPESHYGYTF. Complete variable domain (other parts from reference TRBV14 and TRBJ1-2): EAGVTQFPSHSVIEKGQTVTLRCDPISGHDNLYWYRRVMGKEIKFLLHFVKESKQDESGMPNNRFLAERTGGTYSTLKVQPAELEDSGVYFCASSPESHYGYTFGSGTRLTVV.

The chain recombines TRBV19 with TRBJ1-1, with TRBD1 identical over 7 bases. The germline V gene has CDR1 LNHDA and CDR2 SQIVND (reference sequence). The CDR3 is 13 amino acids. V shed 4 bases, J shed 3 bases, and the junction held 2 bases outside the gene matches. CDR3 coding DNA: TGTGCCAGTAGTACGACAGGGTACACTGAAGCTTTCTTT. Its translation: CASSTTGYTEAFF.

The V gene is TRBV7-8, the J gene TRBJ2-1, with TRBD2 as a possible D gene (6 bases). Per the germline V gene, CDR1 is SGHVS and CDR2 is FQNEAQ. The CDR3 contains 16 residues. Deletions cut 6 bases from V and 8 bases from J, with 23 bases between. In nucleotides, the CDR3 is TGTGCCAGCAGTATAGGTACTCTAGCGAGGGGCTATGAGCAGTTCTTC. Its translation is CASSIGTLARGYEQFF.

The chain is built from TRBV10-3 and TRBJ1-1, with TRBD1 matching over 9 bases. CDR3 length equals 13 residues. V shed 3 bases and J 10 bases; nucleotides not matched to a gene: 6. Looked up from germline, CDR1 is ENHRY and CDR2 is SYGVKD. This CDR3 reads CAISDGQGRRAFF. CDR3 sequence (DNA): TGTGCCATCAGTGACGGACAGGGGAGAAGAGCTTTCTTT.

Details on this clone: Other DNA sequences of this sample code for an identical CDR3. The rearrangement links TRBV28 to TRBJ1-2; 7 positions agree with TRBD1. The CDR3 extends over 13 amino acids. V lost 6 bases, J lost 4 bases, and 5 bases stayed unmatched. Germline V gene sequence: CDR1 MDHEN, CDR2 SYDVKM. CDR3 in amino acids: CASSPNRGYGYTF. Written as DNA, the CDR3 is TGTGCCAGCAGCCCTAACAGGGGCTATGGCTACACCTTC.

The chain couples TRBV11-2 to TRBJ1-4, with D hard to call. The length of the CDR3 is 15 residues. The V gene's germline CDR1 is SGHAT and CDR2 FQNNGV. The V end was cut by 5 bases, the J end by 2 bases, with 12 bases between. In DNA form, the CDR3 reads TGTGCCAGCAGCCCCCAACTGTCTACTAATGAAAAACTGTTTTTT. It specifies CASSPQLSTNEKLFF. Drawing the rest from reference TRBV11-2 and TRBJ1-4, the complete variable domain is EAGVAQSPRYKIIEKRQSVAFWCNPISGHATLYWYQQILGQGPKLLIQFQNNGVVDDSQLPKDRFSAERLKGVDSTLKIQPAKLEDSAVYLCASSPQLSTNEKLFFGSGTQLSVL.

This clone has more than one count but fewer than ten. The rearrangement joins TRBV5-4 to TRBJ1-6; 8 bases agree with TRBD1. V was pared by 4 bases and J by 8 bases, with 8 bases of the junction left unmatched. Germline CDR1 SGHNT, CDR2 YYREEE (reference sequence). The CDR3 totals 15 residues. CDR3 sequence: CASSIGGQADSPLHF. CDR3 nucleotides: TGTGCCAGCAGCATCGGGGGACAGGCGGATTCACCCCTCCACTTT. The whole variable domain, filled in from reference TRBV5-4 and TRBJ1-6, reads ETGVTQSPTHLIKTRGQQVTLRCSSQSGHNTVSWYQQALGQGPQFIFQYYREEENGRGNFPPRFSGLQFPNYSSELNVNALELDDSALYLCASSIGGQADSPLHFGNGTRLTVT.

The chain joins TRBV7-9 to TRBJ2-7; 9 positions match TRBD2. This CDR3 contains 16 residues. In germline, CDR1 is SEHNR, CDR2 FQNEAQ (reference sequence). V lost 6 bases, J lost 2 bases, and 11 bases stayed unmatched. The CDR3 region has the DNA TGTGCCAGCAGTTCCGCGGGAGGGACTAGTCCCTACGAGCAGTACTTC. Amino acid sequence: CASSSAGGTSPYEQYF.

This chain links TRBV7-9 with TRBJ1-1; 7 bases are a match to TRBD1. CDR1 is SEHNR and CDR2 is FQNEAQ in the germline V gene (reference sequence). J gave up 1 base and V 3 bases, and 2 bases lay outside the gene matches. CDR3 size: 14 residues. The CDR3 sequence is CASSFRTGNTEAFF. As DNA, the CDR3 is TGTGCCAGCAGCTTTAGGACAGGGAACACTGAAGCTTTCTTT.

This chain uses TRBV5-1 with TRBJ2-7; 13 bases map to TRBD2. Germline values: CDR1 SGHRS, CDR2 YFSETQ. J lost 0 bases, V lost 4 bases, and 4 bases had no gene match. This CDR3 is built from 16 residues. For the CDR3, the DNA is TGCGCCAGCAGCCCTGGACTAGCGGGAGTCTCCTACGAGCAGTACTTC. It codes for CASSPGLAGVSYEQYF.

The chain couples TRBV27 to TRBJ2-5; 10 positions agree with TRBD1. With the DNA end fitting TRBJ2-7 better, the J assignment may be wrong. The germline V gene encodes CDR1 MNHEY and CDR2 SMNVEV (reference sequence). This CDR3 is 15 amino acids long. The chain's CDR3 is CASSPRQGARNEQYF. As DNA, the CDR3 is TGTGCCAGCAGTCCCAGACAGGGGGCGAGAAACGAGCAGTACTTC.